This T cell receptor beta chain was identified during a study of blood T cell repertoires in COVID-19. As for the study in general: Specimens from acute and convalescent COVID-19 originated in the United States, Italy and Spain.

The repertoire was sequenced with immunoSEQ multiplex PCR; TCRdb's copy has only in-frame clones and lacks some. The data contain 110,000 to 150,000 clones, roughly 90% of them singletons. The CDR3 consists of 16 residues. CDR1 and CDR2 (germline): SGHRS, YFSETQ. Losses at the gene ends were 4 bases for V and 0 bases for J; bases not matched to a gene: 8. Sequenced sample: peripheral blood. The clonotype was recovered from a man between 65 and 85 years old with acute or convalescent COVID-19. The genes are TRBV5-1 and TRBJ2-3, with 7 nucleotides matching TRBD2. CDR3 region: CASSPGRGISTDTQYF. CDR3 nucleotides: TGCGCCAGCAGCCCTGGGCGGGGGATTAGCACAGATACGCAGTATTTT.